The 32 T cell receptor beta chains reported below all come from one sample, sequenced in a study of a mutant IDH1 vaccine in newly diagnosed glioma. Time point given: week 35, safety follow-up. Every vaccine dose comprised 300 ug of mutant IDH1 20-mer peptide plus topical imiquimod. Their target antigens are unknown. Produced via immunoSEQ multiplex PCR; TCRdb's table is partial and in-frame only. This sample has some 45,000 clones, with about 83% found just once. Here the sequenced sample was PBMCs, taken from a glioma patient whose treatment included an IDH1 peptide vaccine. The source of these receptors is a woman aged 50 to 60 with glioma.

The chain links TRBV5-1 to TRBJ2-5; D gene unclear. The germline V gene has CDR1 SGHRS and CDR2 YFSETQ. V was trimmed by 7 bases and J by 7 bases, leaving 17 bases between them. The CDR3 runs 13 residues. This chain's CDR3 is CASADSFPGTQYF. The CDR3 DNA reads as TGCGCCAGCGCCGACTCGTTCCCCGGGACCCAGTACTTC.

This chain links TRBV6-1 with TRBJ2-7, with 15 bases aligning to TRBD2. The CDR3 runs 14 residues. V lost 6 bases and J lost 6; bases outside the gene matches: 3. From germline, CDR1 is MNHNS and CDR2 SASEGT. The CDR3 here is CASSGTSGGREQYF. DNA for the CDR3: TGTGCCAGCAGCGGGACTAGCGGGGGGCGCGAGCAGTACTTC.

The CDR3 sequence is CASSAQGDPNQPQHF. CDR3 coding DNA: TGTGCCAGCAGCGCTCAGGGGGATCCCAATCAGCCCCAGCATTTT. This rearrangement joins TRBV9 to TRBJ1-5; the match to TRBD1 covers 7 bases. CDR1 is SGDLS and CDR2 is YYNGEE in the germline V gene. The CDR3 loop spans 15 amino acids. The V gene end was trimmed by 3 bases and the J gene end by 3 bases; junction bases not matched to a gene: 6.

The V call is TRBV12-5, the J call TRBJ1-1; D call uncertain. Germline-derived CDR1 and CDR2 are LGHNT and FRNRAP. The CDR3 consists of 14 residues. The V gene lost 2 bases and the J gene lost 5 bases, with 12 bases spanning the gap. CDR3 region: CASGLRPPRTEAFF. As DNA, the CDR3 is TGTGCTAGTGGTTTGCGCCCACCGCGGACTGAAGCTTTCTTT.

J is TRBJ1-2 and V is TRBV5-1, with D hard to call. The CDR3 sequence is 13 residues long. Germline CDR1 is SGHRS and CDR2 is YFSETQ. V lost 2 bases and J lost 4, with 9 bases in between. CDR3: CASSFDDTYGYTF. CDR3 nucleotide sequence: TGCGCCAGCAGCTTTGATGACACCTATGGCTACACCTTC.

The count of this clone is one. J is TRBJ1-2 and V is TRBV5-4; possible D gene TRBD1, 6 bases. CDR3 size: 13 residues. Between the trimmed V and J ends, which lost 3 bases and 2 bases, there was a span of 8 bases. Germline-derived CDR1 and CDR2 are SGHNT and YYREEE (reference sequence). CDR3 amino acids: CASSSTGNYGYTF. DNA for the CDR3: TGTGCCAGCAGCTCCACAGGGAACTATGGCTACACCTTC.

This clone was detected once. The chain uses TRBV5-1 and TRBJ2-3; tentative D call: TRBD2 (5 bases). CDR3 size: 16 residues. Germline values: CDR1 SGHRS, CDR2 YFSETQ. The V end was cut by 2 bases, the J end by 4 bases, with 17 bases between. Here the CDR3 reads CASSLVLSGRPDTQYF. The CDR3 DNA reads TGCGCCAGCAGCTTAGTTCTCAGCGGCCGTCCAGATACGCAGTATTTT.

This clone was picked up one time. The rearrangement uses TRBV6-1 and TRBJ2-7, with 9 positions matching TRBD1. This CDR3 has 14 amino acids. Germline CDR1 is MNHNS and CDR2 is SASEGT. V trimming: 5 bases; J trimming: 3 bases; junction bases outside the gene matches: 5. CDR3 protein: CASSPRDRVYEQYF. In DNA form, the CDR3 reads TGTGCCAGCAGTCCACGGGACAGGGTCTACGAGCAGTACTTC.

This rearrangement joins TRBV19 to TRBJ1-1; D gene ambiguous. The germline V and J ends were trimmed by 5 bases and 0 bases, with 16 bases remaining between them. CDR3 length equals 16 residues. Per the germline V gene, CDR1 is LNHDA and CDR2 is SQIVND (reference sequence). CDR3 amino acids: CASSFTGRTMNTEAFF. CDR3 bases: TGTGCCAGTAGTTTCACCGGACGTACGATGAACACTGAAGCTTTCTTT.

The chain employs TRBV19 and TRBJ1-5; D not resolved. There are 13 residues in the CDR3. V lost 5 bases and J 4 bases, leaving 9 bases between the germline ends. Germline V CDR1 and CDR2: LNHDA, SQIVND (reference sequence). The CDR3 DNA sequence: TGTGCCAGTAGTCAGGCCAGGAATCAGCCCCAGCATTTT. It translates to CASSQARNQPQHF.

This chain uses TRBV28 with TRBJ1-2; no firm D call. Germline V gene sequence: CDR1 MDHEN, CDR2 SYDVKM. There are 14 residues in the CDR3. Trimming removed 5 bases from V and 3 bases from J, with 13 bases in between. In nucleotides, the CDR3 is TGTGCCAGCAGTGGAACCCCAGCGGACTATGGCTACACCTTC. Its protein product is CASSGTPADYGYTF.

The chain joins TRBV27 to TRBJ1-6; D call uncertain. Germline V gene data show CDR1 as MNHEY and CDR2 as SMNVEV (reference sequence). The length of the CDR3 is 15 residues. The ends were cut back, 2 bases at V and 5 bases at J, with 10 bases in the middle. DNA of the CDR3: TGTGCCAGCAGTTTACAGGTAGAAAATAATTCACCCCTCCACTTT. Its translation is CASSLQVENNSPLHF.

The DNA for the CDR3 is TGTGCCAGCACTCCCGGAGGGGGGGGCTGGGAGACCCAGTACTTC. Its protein is CASTPGGGGWETQYF. This chain connects TRBV2 to TRBJ2-5; possible D gene TRBD2, 7 bases. The germline CDR1 and CDR2 sequences are SNHLY and FYNNEI. The CDR3 runs 15 residues. V lost 7 bases, J lost 5 bases, and 20 bases lay in between. Looking up the rest from reference TRBV2 and TRBJ2-5 gives the full variable domain: EPEVTQTPSHQVTQMGQEVILRCVPISNHLYFYWYRQILGQKVEFLVSFYNNEISEKSEIFDDQFSVERPDGSNFTLKIRSTKLEDSAMYFCASTPGGGGWETQYFGPGTRLLVL.

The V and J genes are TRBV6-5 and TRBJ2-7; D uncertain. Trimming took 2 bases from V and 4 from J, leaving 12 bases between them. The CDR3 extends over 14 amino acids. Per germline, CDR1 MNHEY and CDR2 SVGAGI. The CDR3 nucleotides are TGTGCCAGCAGTTACGCAGAACAGCAATACGAGCAGTACTTC. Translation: CASSYAEQQYEQYF.

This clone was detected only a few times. CDR3: CASSGGGPSSIGTGELFF. As DNA, the CDR3 is TGCGCCAGCAGCGGTGGGGGACCGTCCTCGATCGGGACCGGGGAGCTGTTTTTT. This chain joins TRBV5-1 and TRBJ2-2; D may correspond to TRBD1 or TRBD2 (5 bases each). Germline V gene sequence: CDR1 SGHRS, CDR2 YFSETQ. The CDR3 is 18 residues long. Trimming took 4 bases from V and 5 from J, leaving 24 bases between them.

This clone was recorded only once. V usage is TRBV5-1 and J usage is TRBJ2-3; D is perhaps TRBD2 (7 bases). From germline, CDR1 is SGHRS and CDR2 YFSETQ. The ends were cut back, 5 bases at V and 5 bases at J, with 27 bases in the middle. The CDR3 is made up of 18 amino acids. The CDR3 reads CASSFRGGGARGGDTQYF. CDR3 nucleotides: TGCGCCAGCAGTTTCCGAGGCGGGGGCGCGAGGGGTGGAGATACGCAGTATTTT.

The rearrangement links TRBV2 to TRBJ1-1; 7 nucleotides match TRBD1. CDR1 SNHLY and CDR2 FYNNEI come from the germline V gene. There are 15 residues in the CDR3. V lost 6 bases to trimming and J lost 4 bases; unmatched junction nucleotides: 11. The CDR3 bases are TGTGCCAGCAGGGAGTATACAGGGGATGGCACTGAAGCTTTCTTT. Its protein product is CASREYTGDGTEAFF.

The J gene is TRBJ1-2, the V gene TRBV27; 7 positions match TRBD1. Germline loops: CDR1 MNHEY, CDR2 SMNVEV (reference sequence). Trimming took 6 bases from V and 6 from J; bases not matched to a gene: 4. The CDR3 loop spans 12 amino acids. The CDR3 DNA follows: TGTGCCAGCAGAGCAGGGGGTAATGGCTACACCTTC. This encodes CASRAGGNGYTF.

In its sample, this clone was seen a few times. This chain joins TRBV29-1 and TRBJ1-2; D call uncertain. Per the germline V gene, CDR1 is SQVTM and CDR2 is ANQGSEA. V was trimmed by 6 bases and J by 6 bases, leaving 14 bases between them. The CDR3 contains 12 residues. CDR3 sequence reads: CSVETSSHGYTF. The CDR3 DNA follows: TGCAGCGTGGAGACGTCAAGCCATGGCTACACCTTC. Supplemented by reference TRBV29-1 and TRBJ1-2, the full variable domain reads SAVISQKPSRDICQRGTSLTIQCQVDSQVTMMFWYRQQPGQSLTLIATANQGSEATYESGFVIDKFPISRPNLTFSTLTVSNMSPEDSSIYLCSVETSSHGYTFGSGTRLTVV.

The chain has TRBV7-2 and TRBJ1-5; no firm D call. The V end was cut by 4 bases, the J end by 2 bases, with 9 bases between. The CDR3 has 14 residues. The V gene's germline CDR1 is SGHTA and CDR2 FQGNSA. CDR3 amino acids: CASSWWRGNQPQHF. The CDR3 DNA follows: TGTGCCAGCAGCTGGTGGAGGGGCAATCAGCCCCAGCATTTT.

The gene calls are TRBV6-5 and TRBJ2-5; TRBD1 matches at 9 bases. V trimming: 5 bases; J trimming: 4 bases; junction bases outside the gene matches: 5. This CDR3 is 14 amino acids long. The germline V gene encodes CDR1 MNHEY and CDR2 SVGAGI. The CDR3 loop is CASSQGTGRETQYF. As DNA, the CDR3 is TGTGCCAGCAGTCAGGGGACAGGGAGAGAGACCCAGTACTTC.

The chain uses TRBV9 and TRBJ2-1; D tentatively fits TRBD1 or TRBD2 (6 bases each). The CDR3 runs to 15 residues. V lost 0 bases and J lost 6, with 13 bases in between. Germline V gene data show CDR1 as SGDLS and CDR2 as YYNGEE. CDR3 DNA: TGTGCCAGCAGCGTAGGCTTCGGGGGCCTCAATGAGCAGTTCTTC. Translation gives CASSVGFGGLNEQFF.

CDR3 protein: CASRPGTEGEQYF. In DNA, the CDR3 is TGTGCCAGCAGGCCCGGGACTGAGGGCGAGCAGTACTTC. This chain connects TRBV6-1 to TRBJ2-7; D might be TRBD2 (6 bases). The germline CDR1 and CDR2 sequences are MNHNS and SASEGT. Trimming stripped 6 bases from V and 6 bases from J, with 15 bases between. The CDR3 is made up of 13 amino acids.

The CDR3 protein is CASSLGGFALNTEAFF. CDR3 coding DNA: TGTGCCAGCAGCTTGGGGGGATTTGCCTTGAACACTGAAGCTTTCTTT. The chain carries TRBV7-2 and TRBJ1-1; possible D gene TRBD1, 5 bases. Germline V CDR1 and CDR2: SGHTA, FQGNSA. V shed 3 bases and J shed 0 bases, with 14 bases lying between them. The CDR3 is 16 amino acids.

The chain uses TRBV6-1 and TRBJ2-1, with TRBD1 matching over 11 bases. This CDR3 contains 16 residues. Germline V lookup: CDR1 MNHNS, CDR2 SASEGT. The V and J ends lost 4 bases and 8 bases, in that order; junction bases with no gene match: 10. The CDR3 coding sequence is TGTGCCAGCAGTGTCGTACCGGGACAGGGGGTAGATGAGCAGTTCTTC. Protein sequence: CASSVVPGQGVDEQFF.

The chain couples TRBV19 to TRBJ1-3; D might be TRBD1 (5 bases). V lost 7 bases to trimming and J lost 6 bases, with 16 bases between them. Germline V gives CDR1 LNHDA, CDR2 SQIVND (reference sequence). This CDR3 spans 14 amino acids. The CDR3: CASKPGKGKNTIYF. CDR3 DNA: TGTGCCAGTAAGCCTGGGAAGGGGAAAAACACCATATATTTT.

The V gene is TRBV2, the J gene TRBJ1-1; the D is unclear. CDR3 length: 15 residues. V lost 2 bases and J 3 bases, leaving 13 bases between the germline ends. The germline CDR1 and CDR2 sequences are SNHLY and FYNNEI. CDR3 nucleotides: TGTGCCAGCAGTGAATACGGGAGATGGGACACTGAAGCTTTCTTT. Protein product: CASSEYGRWDTEAFF.

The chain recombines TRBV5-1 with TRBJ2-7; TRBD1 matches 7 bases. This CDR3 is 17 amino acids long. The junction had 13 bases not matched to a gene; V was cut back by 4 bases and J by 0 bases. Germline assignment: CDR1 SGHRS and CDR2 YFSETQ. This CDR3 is CASSLGTDLSLSYEQYF. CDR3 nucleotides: TGCGCCAGCAGCCTTGGGACAGATCTATCCCTCTCCTACGAGCAGTACTTC.

The chain's CDR3 is CASSSGLPSTDTQYF. DNA of the CDR3: TGTGCCAGCAGCTCCGGACTGCCGAGCACAGATACGCAGTATTTT. The chain links TRBV2 to TRBJ2-3, with a tentative D call TRBD2 (5 bases). The ends were cut back, 6 bases at V and 0 bases at J, with 13 bases in the middle. The CDR3 length is 15 residues. The germline gives CDR1 SNHLY, CDR2 FYNNEI.

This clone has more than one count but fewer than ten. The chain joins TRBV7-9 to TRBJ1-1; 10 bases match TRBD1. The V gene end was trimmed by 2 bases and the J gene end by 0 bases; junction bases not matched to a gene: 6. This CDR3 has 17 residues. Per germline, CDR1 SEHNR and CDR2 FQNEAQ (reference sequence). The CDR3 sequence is CASSLRDRGWMNTEAFF. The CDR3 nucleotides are TGTGCCAGCAGCTTAAGGGACAGGGGCTGGATGAACACTGAAGCTTTCTTT.

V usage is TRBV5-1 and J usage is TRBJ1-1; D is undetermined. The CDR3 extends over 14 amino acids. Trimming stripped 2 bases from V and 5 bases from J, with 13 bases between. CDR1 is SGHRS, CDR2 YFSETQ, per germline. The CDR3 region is CASSLIEPETEAFF. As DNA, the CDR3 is TGCGCCAGCAGCTTAATAGAGCCCGAAACTGAAGCTTTCTTT.

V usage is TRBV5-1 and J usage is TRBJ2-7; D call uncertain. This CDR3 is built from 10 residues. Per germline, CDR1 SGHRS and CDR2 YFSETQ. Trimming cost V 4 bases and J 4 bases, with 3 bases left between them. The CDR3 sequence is CASSGYEQYF. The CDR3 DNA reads TGCGCCAGCAGCGGTTACGAGCAGTACTTC.